A single TCR beta chain is shown here with its context. The source of the sample is a study of patients and donors after allogeneic stem cell transplantation. TCRdb reanalysed the RT-PCR reads using MiXCR and keeps one entry per CDR3 protein. The sample has 70,000 or so distinct CDR3 sequences, about a quarter seen once. This CDR3 is built from 13 residues. V was shortened by 8 bases and J by 7 bases, with 17 bases between the two germline ends. This TCR derives from a human donor who was either an allogeneic HSCT recipient or a stem cell or donor lymphocyte infusion donor (not recorded which). It is not recorded whose cells these are; they may come from a transplant donor. The sample consisted of blood, either unsorted or a sorted T cell fraction (not recorded which). J is TRBJ2-5 and V is TRBV12-3 or TRBV12-4; D is possibly TRBD1 or TRBD2 (6 bases each). The chain's CDR3 is CASSSRGVGTQYF. The CDR3 DNA sequence: TGTGCCAGCTCATCGAGGGGGGTAGGGACCCAGTACTTC.